This entry is about one T cell receptor (beta chain). The CDR3 extends over 13 amino acids. Looked up from germline, CDR1 is GTSNPN and CDR2 is SVGIG (reference sequence). Germline trimming cut 0 bases from V and 14 bases from J; bases unmatched to any gene: 10. These data come from a study of control samples from healthy donors and cancer patients. Using immunoSEQ multiplex PCR, the repertoire was profiled, and TCRdb retains in-frame clones only, with some absent. The data contain around 71,000 clones, less than 95% of them seen just once; the ten biggest clones take up 1.2%. The chain joins TRBV30 to TRBJ1-2; 9 bases are shared with TRBD1. The sequence was collected from a woman in her 50s with colorectal cancer. The sample comprised PBMCs. CDR3 nucleotides: TGTGCCTGGAGTGTACTAGACAGGGGGTCATTGACCTTC. Amino acids: CAWSVLDRGSLTF.